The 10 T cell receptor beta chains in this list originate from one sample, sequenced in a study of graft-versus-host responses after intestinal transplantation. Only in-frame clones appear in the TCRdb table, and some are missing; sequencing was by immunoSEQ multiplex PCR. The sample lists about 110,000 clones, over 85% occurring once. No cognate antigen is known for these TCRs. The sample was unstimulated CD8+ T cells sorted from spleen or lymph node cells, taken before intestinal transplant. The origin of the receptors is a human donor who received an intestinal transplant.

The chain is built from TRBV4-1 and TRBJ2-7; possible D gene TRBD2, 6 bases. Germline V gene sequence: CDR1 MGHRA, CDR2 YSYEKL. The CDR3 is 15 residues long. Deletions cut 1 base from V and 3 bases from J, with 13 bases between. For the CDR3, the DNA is TGCGCCAGCAGCCAAGGGGGACTGAATCACTACGAGCAGTACTTC. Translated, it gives CASSQGGLNHYEQYF.

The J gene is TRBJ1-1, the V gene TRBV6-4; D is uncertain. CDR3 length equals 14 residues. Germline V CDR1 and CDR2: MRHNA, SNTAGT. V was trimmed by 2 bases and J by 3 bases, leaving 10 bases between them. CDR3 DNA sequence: TGTGCCAGCAGTGACGGTTTATGGGACACTGAAGCTTTCTTT. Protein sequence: CASSDGLWDTEAFF.

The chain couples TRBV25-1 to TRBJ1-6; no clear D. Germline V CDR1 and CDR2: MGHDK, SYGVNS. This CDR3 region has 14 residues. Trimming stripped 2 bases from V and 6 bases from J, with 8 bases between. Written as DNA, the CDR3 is TGTGCCAGCAGTGAAGAGGGAGCTAATTCACCCCTCCACTTT. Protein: CASSEEGANSPLHF.

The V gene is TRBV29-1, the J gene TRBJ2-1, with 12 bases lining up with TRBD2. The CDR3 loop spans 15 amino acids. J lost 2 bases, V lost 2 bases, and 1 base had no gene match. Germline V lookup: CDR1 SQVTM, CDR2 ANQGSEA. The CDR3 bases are TGCAGCGTTGAACTAGCGGGAGGGCCCTACAATGAGCAGTTCTTC. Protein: CSVELAGGPYNEQFF.

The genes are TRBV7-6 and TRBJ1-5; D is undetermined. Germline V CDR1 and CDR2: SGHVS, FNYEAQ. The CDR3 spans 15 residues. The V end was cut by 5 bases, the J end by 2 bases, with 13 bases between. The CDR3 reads CASSKARKGNQPQHF. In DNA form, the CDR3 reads TGTGCCAGCAGCAAGGCCCGCAAGGGCAATCAGCCCCAGCATTTT.

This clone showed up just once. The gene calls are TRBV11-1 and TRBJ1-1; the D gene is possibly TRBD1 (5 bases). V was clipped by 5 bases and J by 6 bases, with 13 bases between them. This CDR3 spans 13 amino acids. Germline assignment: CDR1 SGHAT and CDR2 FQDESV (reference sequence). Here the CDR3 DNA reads TGTGCCAGCAGCGGGGGTGAGGCGCCTGAAGCTTTCTTT. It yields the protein CASSGGEAPEAFF.

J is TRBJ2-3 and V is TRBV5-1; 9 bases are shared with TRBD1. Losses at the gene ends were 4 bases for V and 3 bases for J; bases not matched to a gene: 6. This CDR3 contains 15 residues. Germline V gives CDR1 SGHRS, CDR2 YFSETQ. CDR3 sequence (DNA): TGCGCCAGCAGCATACAGGGGGCTCGGACAGATACGCAGTATTTT. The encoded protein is CASSIQGARTDTQYF.

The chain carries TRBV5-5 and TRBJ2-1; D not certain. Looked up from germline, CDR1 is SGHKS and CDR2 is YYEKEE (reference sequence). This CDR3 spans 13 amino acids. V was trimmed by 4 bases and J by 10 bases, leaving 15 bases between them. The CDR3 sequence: CASSRILFEEQFF. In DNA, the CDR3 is TGTGCCAGCAGCCGAATTCTATTCGAGGAGCAGTTCTTC.

The CDR3 protein is CASSGRDRGHEKLFF. In DNA, the CDR3 is TGCGCCAGCAGCGGCCGGGACAGGGGGCATGAAAAACTGTTTTTT. The chain employs TRBV5-1 and TRBJ1-4, with 12 positions matching TRBD1. Germline CDR1 reads SGHRS; CDR2 reads YFSETQ. This CDR3 has 15 amino acids. The V and J ends lost 4 bases and 6 bases, in that order; junction bases with no gene match: 4.

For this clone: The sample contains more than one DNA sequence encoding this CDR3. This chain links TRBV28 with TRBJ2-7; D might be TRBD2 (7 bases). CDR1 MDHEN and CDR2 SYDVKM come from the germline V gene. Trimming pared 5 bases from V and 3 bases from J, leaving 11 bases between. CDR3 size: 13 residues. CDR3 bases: TGTGCCAGCAGTCTTAGGGGGGGCTACGAGCAGTACTTC. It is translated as CASSLRGGYEQYF.